This T cell receptor beta chain emerged from a study of T cell responses to AZD1222 COVID-19 vaccine. Whole-study results and caveats: At baseline, just five or six AZD1222 recipients tested seropositive.

CDR1 is MNHEY, CDR2 SMNVEV, per germline (reference sequence). The CDR3 is made up of 15 amino acids. The trim removed 5 bases at V and 7 bases at J, leaving 6 bases unmatched. Clones were sequenced by immunoSEQ multiplex PCR, and TCRdb holds only the in-frame ones, with some missing. The sample records 50,000 or so clones, 80% to 90% being singletons. On this clone itself: Its cognate antigen is unknown.

This rearrangement joins TRBV27 to TRBJ1-6, with 9 bases lining up with TRBD1. The sequence was collected from an adult in good health. The material sequenced was peripheral blood, taken on day 0 of AZD1222 vaccination. The CDR3 is CASSRTGTGNSPLHF. CDR3 sequence (DNA): TGTGCCAGCAGTCGTACCGGGACAGGGAATTCACCCCTCCACTTT.